This is a list of T cell receptor beta chains from one sample in a study of control samples from healthy donors and cancer patients. Assay used: immunoSEQ multiplex PCR; TCRdb lists only in-frame clones, some missing. The repertoire has 150,000 to 200,000 clones, more than 85% of them found once; the top ten carry roughly 2.1%. Sequencing input: blood. The receptor source for this set is a woman between 40 and 55 years old in good health. Each CDR3 is given with its conserved first and last residue. The D gene is left open where the match is weak.

TRBV18	-	TRBJ1-4	TGTGCCAGCTCACCAGGACGTCCGAATGAAAAACTGTTTTTT	CASSPGRPNEKLFF
TRBV21-1	-	TRBJ1-1	TGTGCCAGCAGAACGACAGGGAACACTGAAGCTTTCTTT	CASRTTGNTEAFF
TRBV19	-	TRBJ1-4	TGTGCCAGTAGGCCGACAGGCCTTGAAGATGAAAAACTGTTTTTT	CASRPTGLEDEKLFF
TRBV7-9	TRBD2	TRBJ2-3	TGTGCCAGCAGCTTACTGGCGGGGGGAAACACAGATACGCAGTATTTT	CASSLLAGGNTDTQYF
TRBV5-6	-	TRBJ1-2	TGTGCCAGCAGCTTGACCCACTATGGCTACACCTTC	CASSLTHYGYTF
TRBV5-1	-	TRBJ2-7	TGCGCCAGCAGCCAGGACCGCTACGAGCAGTACTTC	CASSQDRYEQYF
TRBV5-4	TRBD1	TRBJ2-6	TGTGCCAGCAGCTCGACAGGGGACGGGGCCAACGTCCTGACTTTC	CASSSTGDGANVLTF
TRBV19	-	TRBJ2-1	TGTGCCAGTAGTCTTGACAAGAAAGGCTACAATGAGCAGTTCTTC	CASSLDKKGYNEQFF
TRBV10-2	-	TRBJ2-7	TGCGCCAGTACGAAGGGGTCCATCTCCTACGAGCAGTACTTC	CASTKGSISYEQYF
TRBV24-1	TRBD2	TRBJ2-7	TGTGCCACCAGGCCCAAGCGGGGAGCGGGGGGCCCCTACGAGCAGTACTTC	CATRPKRGAGGPYEQYF